This TCR beta chain is from a study of OX40 agonist ivuxolimab in advanced cancers. Turning to the study itself: Patients received the agonistic anti-OX40 (CD134) antibody ivuxolimab. Three partial responders included one hepatocellular carcinoma patient and two cutaneous melanoma patients.

Here immunoSEQ multiplex PCR was the method, and the copy in TCRdb shows in-frame clones only, minus some. Here the sample spans under 150,000 clones, less than 95% being singletons. V shed 3 bases and J 0 bases; nucleotides not matched to a gene: 3. Germline V gene sequence: CDR1 SGHRS, CDR2 YFSETQ. The CDR3 covers 14 residues. This chain uses TRBV5-1 with TRBJ2-7; 7 bases fit TRBD1. The source is an adult with an advanced solid tumor such as melanoma, head and neck, liver or kidney cancer. This material consisted of CD4+ or CD8+ T cells sorted from blood, taken in a trial of the OX40 agonist ivuxolimab. The CDR3 nucleotides are TGCGCCAGCAGCTGGGGACAGAGCTCCTACGAGCAGTACTTC. Its protein product is CASSWGQSSYEQYF.